These 7 T cell receptor beta chains were sequenced from one sample in a study of cytomegalovirus exposure and HLA in healthy donors. The PCR ran on 60 Vbeta and 13 Jbeta primers. Only in-frame clones appear in the TCRdb table, and some are missing; sequencing was by immunoSEQ multiplex PCR. The data contain approximately 210,000 clones, around 79% of them singletons. The material sequenced was PBMCs. The receptors come from a male donor in good health and CMV-seronegative.

This clone has just one count. This rearrangement joins TRBV29-1 to TRBJ1-4; D is undetermined. Trimming removed 7 bases from V and 6 bases from J, with 9 bases in between. This CDR3 region has 11 residues. Germline V gene data show CDR1 as SQVTM and CDR2 as ANQGSEA. In nucleotides, the CDR3 is TGCAGCGCTGTCCTAGATGAAAAACTGTTTTTT. The encoded protein is CSAVLDEKLFF.

The V and J genes are TRBV10-1 and TRBJ2-7, with 9 positions matching TRBD1. The V segment lost 3 bases and the J segment 4 bases; nucleotides outside the gene matches: 10. The CDR3 covers 16 residues. Germline V CDR1 and CDR2: WNHNN, SYGVQD (reference sequence). CDR3 region: CASSESDRGRGYEQYF. For the CDR3, the DNA is TGCGCCAGCAGTGAATCGGACAGGGGACGGGGGTACGAGCAGTACTTC.

The table lists this clone with a count of one. The V call is TRBV6-4, the J call TRBJ2-7; tentatively, D is TRBD1 (6 bases). Trimming cost V 3 bases and J 0 bases, with 18 bases left between them. Germline CDR1 is MRHNA and CDR2 is SNTAGT. The CDR3 loop spans 17 amino acids. CDR3 bases: TGTGCCAGCAGTGAAGGGGGTGGAAGGACGGACTCCTACGAGCAGTACTTC. Encoded protein: CASSEGGGRTDSYEQYF.

The rearrangement links TRBV28 to TRBJ1-2; the match to TRBD1 covers 7 bases. This CDR3 spans 11 amino acids. The J segment lost 8 bases and the V segment lost 6 bases, leaving 3 bases of the junction unmatched. Germline V gene lookup returns CDR1 MDHEN and CDR2 SYDVKM. For the CDR3, the DNA is TGTGCCAGCAGACACAGGGGCGGCTACACCTTC. Residues: CASRHRGGYTF.

This clone was counted once. DNA for the CDR3: TGTGCCAGCAGCTTGGCCGCCGGGACAGGTCGACTGAACACTGAAGCTTTCTTT. Its protein is CASSLAAGTGRLNTEAFF. The V gene is TRBV5-6, the J gene TRBJ1-1, with 8 bases aligning to TRBD1. V was pared by 0 bases and J by 0 bases, with 10 bases of the junction left unmatched. Germline values: CDR1 SGHDT, CDR2 YYEEEE. The CDR3 is 18 residues long.

By sample fraction, this clone is medium-sized (0.01 to 0.1%). V and J are TRBV6-4 and TRBJ2-3; TRBD2 aligns across 9 bases. CDR3 length: 15 amino acids. Germline V gives CDR1 MRHNA, CDR2 SNTAGT. Trimming at V came to 3 bases and at J to 2 bases, leaving 3 bases not matched to a gene. CDR3 bases: TGTGCCAGCAGTGATGTAGCGGGGGTCACAGATACGCAGTATTTT. It is translated as CASSDVAGVTDTQYF.

In this sample, this clone turned up once. The J gene is TRBJ2-5, the V gene TRBV9, with TRBD2 matching over 8 bases. There are 16 residues in the CDR3. With 0 bases clipped from V and 1 base from J, the junction kept 5 bases outside the gene matches. Per the germline V gene, CDR1 is SGDLS and CDR2 is YYNGEE. CDR3 region: CASSVVSSGVQETQYF. CDR3 in DNA: TGTGCCAGCAGCGTAGTGAGTAGCGGGGTCCAAGAGACCCAGTACTTC.